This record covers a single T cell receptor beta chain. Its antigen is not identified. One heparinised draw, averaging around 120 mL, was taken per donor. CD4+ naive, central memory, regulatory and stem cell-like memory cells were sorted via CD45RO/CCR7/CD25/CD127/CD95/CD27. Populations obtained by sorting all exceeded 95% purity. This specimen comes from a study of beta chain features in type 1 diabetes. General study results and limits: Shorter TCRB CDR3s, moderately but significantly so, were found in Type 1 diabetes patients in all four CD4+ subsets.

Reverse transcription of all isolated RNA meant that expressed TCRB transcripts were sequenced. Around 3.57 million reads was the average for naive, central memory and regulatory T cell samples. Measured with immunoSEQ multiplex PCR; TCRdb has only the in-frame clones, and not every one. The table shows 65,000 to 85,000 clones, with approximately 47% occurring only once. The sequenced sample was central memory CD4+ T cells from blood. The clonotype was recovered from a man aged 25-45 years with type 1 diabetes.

In nucleotides, the CDR3 is TGTGCCAGCAGCCCCGGGGGAGAGTACACCGGGGAGCTGTTTTTT. This sequence encodes CASSPGGEYTGELFF. The chain employs TRBV7-6 and TRBJ2-2; possibly TRBD2 for D (6 bases). The V and J ends lost 5 bases and 3 bases respectively, with 13 bases between them. CDR1 and CDR2 (germline): SGHVS, FNYEAQ. This CDR3 is built from 15 residues.